The 27 T cell receptor beta chains listed next were all sequenced from one sample in a study of T-cell reconstitution after alpha-beta-depleted transplantation in children. Unique molecular identifiers were incorporated when the TCRbeta library was constructed. TCRdb re-called the PCR reads through MiXCR, storing one row per CDR3 protein. This sample carries approximately 490,000 distinct CDR3 sequences, approximately 13% of them seen once, and the ten largest clones take over 5.5%. Source: PBMCs from the stem cell graft donor, taken from the stem cell graft. All receptors derive from a human donor who donated a stem cell graft to a child with combined immunodeficiency.

This clonotype was seen at least ten times. J is TRBJ2-1 and V is TRBV5-1; maybe TRBD2 (6 bases). Looked up from germline, CDR1 is SGHRS and CDR2 is YFSETQ. The CDR3 is made up of 15 amino acids. Trimming removed 0 bases from V and 3 bases from J, with 10 bases in between. DNA of the CDR3: TGCGCCAGCAGCTTGGGTCTAGCGAGCTACAATGAGCAGTTCTTC. This codes for CASSLGLASYNEQFF.

The rearrangement joins TRBV5-1 to TRBJ2-2; no firm D call. CDR3 length: 16 amino acids. CDR1 and CDR2 (germline): SGHRS, YFSETQ. Trimming pared 4 bases from V and 4 bases from J, leaving 17 bases between. This chain's CDR3 is CASSPVLDLSTGELFF. The CDR3 DNA reads TGCGCCAGCAGCCCTGTCCTGGATTTGAGCACCGGGGAGCTGTTTTTT.

This clonotype turned up a few times. The V and J genes are TRBV25-1 and TRBJ1-2, with D unclear. The V gene's germline CDR1 is MGHDK and CDR2 SYGVNS. The CDR3 extends over 13 amino acids. Trimming took off 5 bases at V and 4 bases at J, with 11 bases between the two ends. Here the CDR3 reads CASSPAGIYGYTF. CDR3 bases: TGTGCCAGCAGTCCCGCGGGTATCTATGGCTACACCTTC.

This clonotype has ten or more counts. The rearrangement links TRBV12-3 or TRBV12-4 to TRBJ2-3, with 7 bases fitting TRBD2. The CDR3 loop spans 14 amino acids. Unmatched junction bases numbered 7, after V lost 6 bases and J lost 4 bases. CDR3 amino acids: CASSLTSRADTQYF. DNA for the CDR3: TGTGCCAGCAGCCTGACTAGCCGCGCAGATACGCAGTATTTT.

This clonotype has a handful of counts. This sequence joins TRBV20-1 and TRBJ1-2; D possibly corresponds to TRBD1 (5 bases). The CDR3 runs to 14 residues. Germline V gene sequence: CDR1 DFQATT, CDR2 SNEGSKA (reference sequence). Trimming pared 5 bases from V and 7 bases from J, leaving 20 bases between. The CDR3 nucleotides read TGCAGTGCTCTAGAGGTAGCGACAGCGTCTGGCTACACCTTC. It translates to CSALEVATASGYTF.

This clonotype has just a few counts. The chain joins TRBV5-5 to TRBJ2-5; D call uncertain. The CDR3 is made up of 14 amino acids. Germline lookup yields CDR1 SGHKS and CDR2 YYEKEE (reference sequence). V dropped 3 bases and J dropped 5 bases, with 14 bases sitting between them. In DNA form, the CDR3 reads TGTGCCAGCAGCTCCGACCCAACCCCCGAGACCCAGTACTTC. Amino acids: CASSSDPTPETQYF.

J is TRBJ1-1 and V is TRBV27, with D perhaps matching TRBD1 (5 bases). The CDR3 runs 15 residues. V was cut by 2 bases and J by 0 bases, with 10 bases left in between. Germline CDR1 and CDR2: MNHEY and SMNVEV (reference sequence). The CDR3 DNA reads as TGTGCCAGCAGTTTAGGGGGACCCATGAACACTGAAGCTTTCTTT. It encodes CASSLGGPMNTEAFF.

This clonotype was picked up a small number of times. The rearrangement uses TRBV12-3 or TRBV12-4 and TRBJ1-3; the match to TRBD1 covers 8 bases. J lost 5 bases, V lost 8 bases, and 8 bases had no gene match. The CDR3 consists of 14 residues. As DNA, the CDR3 is TGTGCCAGCTCCGACAGGGGAGGGAGAAACACCATATATTTT. Its translation is CASSDRGGRNTIYF.

This clonotype has just a few counts. The gene calls are TRBV7-6 and TRBJ2-7; the D gene is possibly TRBD2 (5 bases). This CDR3 spans 16 amino acids. V was trimmed by 2 bases and J by 0 bases, leaving 14 bases between them. Per the germline V gene, CDR1 is SGHVS and CDR2 is FNYEAQ. The CDR3 loop is CASSLPSGESSYEQYF. The CDR3 DNA is TGTGCCAGCAGCTTACCGTCCGGGGAGAGCTCCTACGAGCAGTACTTC. Variable domain in full (rest from reference TRBV7-6 and TRBJ2-7): GAGVSQSPRYKVTKRGQDVALRCDPISGHVSLYWYRQALGQGPEFLTYFNYEAQQDKSGLPNDRFSAERPEGSISTLTIQRTEQRDSAMYRCASSLPSGESSYEQYFGPGTRLTVT.

This clonotype was counted ten times or more. Written as DNA, the CDR3 is TGTGCCAGCTTGAGACGTGGGGGTTCTAAAGATACGCAGTATTTT. It yields the protein CASLRRGGSKDTQYF. The chain links TRBV12-3 or TRBV12-4 to TRBJ2-3, with D perhaps TRBD1 or TRBD2 (5 bases each). V was shortened by 8 bases and J by 5 bases, with 20 bases between the two germline ends. This CDR3 region has 15 residues.

The rearrangement uses TRBV7-3 and TRBJ1-6; no clear D gene. CDR1 and CDR2 from the germline V gene are SGHTA and FQGTGA. V was clipped by 0 bases and J by 6 bases, with 3 bases between them. The CDR3 extends over 13 amino acids. CDR3 sequence: CASSLTFNSPLHF. The CDR3 DNA reads TGTGCCAGCAGCTTAACATTTAATTCACCCCTCCACTTT.

There are many counts of this clonotype. V usage is TRBV12-3 or TRBV12-4 and J usage is TRBJ2-3; 7 bases are shared with TRBD1. Trimming at V came to 5 bases and at J to 2 bases, leaving 4 bases not matched to a gene. This CDR3 contains 14 residues. This CDR3 is CASSRDRVTDTQYF. In DNA form, the CDR3 reads TGTGCCAGCAGTCGAGACAGGGTCACAGATACGCAGTATTTT.

This clonotype was observed many times. The chain has TRBV6-7 and TRBJ1-1; no clear D gene. TRBV6-7 is designated an ORF whose function remains uncertain. This CDR3 contains 9 residues. V shed 6 bases and J shed 8 bases, with 4 bases lying between them. Written as DNA, the CDR3 is TGTGCCAGCAGACCAGAAGCTTTCTTT. Its translation is CASRPEAFF.

The sample holds many counts of this clonotype. The genes are TRBV6-1 and TRBJ2-2; D perhaps matches TRBD2 (5 bases). V was clipped by 8 bases and J by 7 bases, with 14 bases between them. Germline CDR1 and CDR2: MNHNS and SASEGT. This CDR3 comprises 13 residues. CDR3 protein: CASGGDGNGELFF. The CDR3 DNA is TGTGCCAGCGGAGGAGACGGGAACGGGGAGCTGTTTTTT.

This clonotype was seen more than once but under ten times. The chain recombines TRBV5-1 with TRBJ1-5; 8 positions match TRBD1. V shed 3 bases and J 6 bases; nucleotides not matched to a gene: 5. The V gene's germline CDR1 is SGHRS and CDR2 YFSETQ. CDR3 length equals 14 residues. DNA of the CDR3: TGCGCCAGCAGCTCTCAACAGGGGGGTCAGCCCCAGCATTTT. It codes for CASSSQQGGQPQHF.

This clonotype showed up many times. The CDR3 DNA sequence: TGCAGTGCCAGTGGGTGGGAGGGCCCCTACGAGCAGTACTTC. Its translation is CSASGWEGPYEQYF. V is TRBV20-1 and J is TRBJ2-7; TRBD2 aligns across 7 bases. Germline CDR1 is DFQATT and CDR2 is SNEGSKA (reference sequence). CDR3 length: 14 residues. Trimming at V came to 6 bases and at J to 2 bases, leaving 10 bases not matched to a gene.

The sample holds a few counts of this clonotype. The chain combines TRBV5-5 with TRBJ2-3; TRBD1 might be the D (6 bases). Trimming pared 4 bases from V and 0 bases from J, leaving 15 bases between. Germline V lookup: CDR1 SGHKS, CDR2 YYEKEE (reference sequence). The length of the CDR3 is 16 residues. This CDR3 is CASSQQGFGSTDTQYF. As DNA, the CDR3 is TGTGCCAGCAGCCAACAGGGATTTGGGAGCACAGATACGCAGTATTTT.

This clonotype has just a few counts. The chain recombines TRBV7-8 with TRBJ2-3; D may match TRBD1 or TRBD2 (5 bases each). Germline V CDR1 and CDR2: SGHVS, FQNEAQ. The CDR3 totals 16 residues. Deletions cut 4 bases from V and 6 bases from J, with 20 bases between. The CDR3 DNA follows: TGTGCCAGCAGCTCCCTCCCCGGGACGACCCCGGATACGCAGTATTTT. Its protein is CASSSLPGTTPDTQYF.

Many counts were recorded for this clonotype. At one boundary the junction diverges from the germline segment, which might be a read error. The V call is TRBV15, the J call TRBJ1-5; D not resolved. The germline gives CDR1 LNHNV, CDR2 YYDKDF (reference sequence). The CDR3 loop spans 13 amino acids. CDR3 region: CATSRDQHQTQHF. CDR3 sequence (DNA): TGTGCCACCAGCAGAGATCAGCATCAGACCCAGCATTTT.

This clonotype was counted many times. The chain carries TRBV6-5 and TRBJ2-3; 10 bases are shared with TRBD1. CDR3 length equals 15 residues. Germline CDR1 reads MNHEY; CDR2 reads SVGAGI. After removal of 3 bases from V and 6 bases from J, the junction contained 6 bases not matched to a gene. Here the CDR3 reads CASSYGTGDADTQYF. The DNA for the CDR3 is TGTGCCAGCAGTTATGGGACAGGGGACGCGGATACGCAGTATTTT.

This clonotype was seen a handful of times. The chain links TRBV20-1 to TRBJ2-7; 9 nucleotides match TRBD1. Germline V gives CDR1 DFQATT, CDR2 SNEGSKA (reference sequence). The junction had 6 bases not matched to a gene; V was cut back by 5 bases and J by 7 bases. CDR3 size: 12 residues. The CDR3 sequence is CSAGDRDREQYF. The DNA for the CDR3 is TGCAGTGCTGGGGACAGGGACAGAGAGCAGTACTTC.

V usage is TRBV5-6 and J usage is TRBJ2-5; D might be TRBD1 (5 bases). Germline values: CDR1 SGHDT, CDR2 YYEEEE. The CDR3 is made up of 14 amino acids. Trimming took 1 base from V and 2 from J, leaving 9 bases between them. This CDR3 reads CASSLPDRQETQYF. The CDR3 coding sequence is TGTGCCAGCAGCTTGCCAGACAGACAAGAGACCCAGTACTTC.

This clonotype occurred a few times. The chain uses TRBV7-2 and TRBJ2-5, with 12 positions matching TRBD2. Germline CDR1 and CDR2: SGHTA and FQGNSA. The V and J ends lost 5 bases and 2 bases, in that order; junction bases with no gene match: 6. This CDR3 is built from 16 residues. CDR3 coding DNA: TGTGCCAGCAGCACTTCGACTAGCGGGGGACAAGAGACCCAGTACTTC. This codes for CASSTSTSGGQETQYF. Supplemented by reference TRBV7-2 and TRBJ2-5, the full variable domain reads GAGVSQSPSNKVTEKGKDVELRCDPISGHTALYWYRQSLGQGLEFLIYFQGNSAPDKSGLPSDRFSAERTGGSVSTLTIQRTQQEDSAVYLCASSTSTSGGQETQYFGPGTRLLVL.

The chain is built from TRBV6-2 or TRBV6-3 and TRBJ2-1; 7 bases map to TRBD1. The ends lost 1 base at V and 4 bases at J; junction bases unmatched: 7. CDR3 length equals 16 residues. Germline V gene lookup returns CDR1 MNHEY and CDR2 SVGEGT. CDR3 protein: CASSYLDRAIYNEQFF. The CDR3 nucleotides are TGTGCCAGCAGTTACTTAGACAGGGCAATATACAATGAGCAGTTCTTC.

This clonotype was seen ten or more times. This chain connects TRBV10-3 to TRBJ2-2; no clear D. CDR3 length equals 9 residues. The V end was cut by 10 bases, the J end by 5 bases, with 2 bases between. CDR1 ENHRY and CDR2 SYGVKD come from the germline V gene. The CDR3 DNA sequence: TGTGCCAAAACCGGGGAGCTGTTTTTT. Residues: CAKTGELFF.

This clonotype was recorded at least ten times. This rearrangement joins TRBV7-2 to TRBJ2-7; TRBD2 matches 7 bases. CDR1 and CDR2 (germline): SGHTA, FQGNSA. This CDR3 contains 16 residues. After removal of 1 base from V and 2 bases from J, the junction contained 8 bases not matched to a gene. CDR3 in amino acids: CASSLVALAATYEQYF. The CDR3 DNA sequence: TGTGCCAGCAGCTTAGTTGCCCTAGCGGCGACCTACGAGCAGTACTTC. Full variable domain (rest looked up from reference TRBV7-2 and TRBJ2-7): GAGVSQSPSNKVTEKGKDVELRCDPISGHTALYWYRQSLGQGLEFLIYFQGNSAPDKSGLPSDRFSAERTGGSVSTLTIQRTQQEDSAVYLCASSLVALAATYEQYFGPGTRLTVT.

This clonotype was picked up many times. The CDR3 region is CASSYRGLASETQYF. In nucleotides, the CDR3 is TGTGCCAGCAGTTACAGGGGACTAGCGTCCGAGACCCAGTACTTC. The genes are TRBV6-2 or TRBV6-3 and TRBJ2-5; 10 bases are a match to TRBD2. The CDR3 covers 15 residues. CDR1 is MNHEY, CDR2 SVGEGT, per germline. J was trimmed by 5 bases and V by 2 bases; bases with no gene match: 5.